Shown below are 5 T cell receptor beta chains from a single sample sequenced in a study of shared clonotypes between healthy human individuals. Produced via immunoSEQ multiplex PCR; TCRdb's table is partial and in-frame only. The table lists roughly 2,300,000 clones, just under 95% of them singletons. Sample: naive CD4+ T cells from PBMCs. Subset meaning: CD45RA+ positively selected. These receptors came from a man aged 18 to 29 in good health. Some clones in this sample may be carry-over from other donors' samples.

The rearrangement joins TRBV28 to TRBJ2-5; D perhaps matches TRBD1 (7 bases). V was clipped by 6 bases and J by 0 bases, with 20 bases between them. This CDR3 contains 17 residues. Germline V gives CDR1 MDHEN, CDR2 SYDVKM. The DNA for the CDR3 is TGTGCCAGCAGCCCCTATCGTGGCAGGGGGGACCAAGAGACCCAGTACTTC. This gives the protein CASSPYRGRGDQETQYF.

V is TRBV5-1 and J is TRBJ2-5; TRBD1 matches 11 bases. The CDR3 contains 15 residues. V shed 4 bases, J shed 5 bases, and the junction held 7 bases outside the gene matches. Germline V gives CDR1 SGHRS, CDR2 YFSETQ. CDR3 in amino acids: CASSGQGASQETQYF. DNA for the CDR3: TGCGCCAGCAGCGGACAGGGGGCCTCCCAGGAGACCCAGTACTTC.

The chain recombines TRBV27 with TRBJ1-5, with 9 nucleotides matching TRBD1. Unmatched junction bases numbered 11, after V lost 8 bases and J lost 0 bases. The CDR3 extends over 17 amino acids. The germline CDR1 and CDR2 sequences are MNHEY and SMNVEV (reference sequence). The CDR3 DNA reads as TGTGCCAGCCGGGCACAGGGGGCTGACTATAGCAATCAGCCCCAGCATTTT. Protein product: CASRAQGADYSNQPQHF.

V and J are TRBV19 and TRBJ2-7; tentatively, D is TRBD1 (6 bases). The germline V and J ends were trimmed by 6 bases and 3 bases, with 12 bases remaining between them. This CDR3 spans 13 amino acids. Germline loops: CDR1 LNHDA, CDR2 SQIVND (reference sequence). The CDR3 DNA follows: TGTGCCAGTAGGCAAGGACAGTTCTACGAGCAGTACTTC. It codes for CASRQGQFYEQYF.

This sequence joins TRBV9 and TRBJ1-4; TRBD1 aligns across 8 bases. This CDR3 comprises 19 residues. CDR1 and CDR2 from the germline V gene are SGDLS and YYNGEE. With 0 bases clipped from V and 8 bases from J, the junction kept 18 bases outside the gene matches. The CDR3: CASSVGGGTGVFGGEKLFF. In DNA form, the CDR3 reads TGTGCCAGCAGCGTAGGAGGTGGGACAGGAGTGTTCGGAGGGGAAAAACTGTTTTTT.